This passage covers 11 T cell receptor beta chains from one sample sequenced in a study of Tregs in tolerant kidney transplant recipients. TCRdb's table, derived via immunoSEQ multiplex PCR, lists solely in-frame clones and lacks some. The table shows 80,000 to 90,000 clones, with around nine tenths occurring only once. Sequenced input: CD8+ T cells from blood. These TCRs come from a human donor in good health.

The chain links TRBV29-1 to TRBJ2-5, with 9 bases matching TRBD2. J was trimmed by 5 bases and V by 3 bases; bases with no gene match: 10. Per the germline V gene, CDR1 is SQVTM and CDR2 is ANQGSEA. CDR3 length: 15 amino acids. The CDR3 nucleotides read TGCAGCGTTGAGCGGGGGGGGACCTTCGGGGAGACCCAGTACTTC. Translating gives CSVERGGTFGETQYF. Full variable domain (remainder filled in from reference TRBV29-1 and TRBJ2-5): SAVISQKPSRDICQRGTSLTIQCQVDSQVTMMFWYRQQPGQSLTLIATANQGSEATYESGFVIDKFPISRPNLTFSTLTVSNMSPEDSSIYLCSVERGGTFGETQYFGPGTRLLVL.

The chain is built from TRBV13 and TRBJ1-1; D not resolved. This CDR3 has 15 amino acids. Deletions cut 11 bases from V and 0 bases from J, with 19 bases between. Per germline, CDR1 PRHDT and CDR2 FYEKMQ (reference sequence). The CDR3 loop is CASLGNTGLNTEAFF. CDR3 DNA: TGTGCCTCTCTCGGTAACACCGGATTGAACACTGAAGCTTTCTTT. The variable domain in full, completed from reference TRBV13 and TRBJ1-1, reads AAGVIQSPRHLIKEKRETATLKCYPIPRHDTVYWYQQGPGQDPQFLISFYEKMQSDKGSIPDRFSAQQFSDYHSELNMSSLELGDSALYFCASLGNTGLNTEAFFGQGTRLTVV.

The chain carries TRBV15 and TRBJ2-7; a weak D match, TRBD1 (5 bases). The germline V and J ends were trimmed by 4 bases and 1 base, with 8 bases remaining between them. Germline assignment: CDR1 LNHNV and CDR2 YYDKDF (reference sequence). The CDR3 is made up of 13 amino acids. The CDR3 nucleotides are TGTGCCACCAGCACAGGGAATTCCTACGAGCAGTACTTC. This gives the protein CATSTGNSYEQYF.

This clone occurred a few times. The chain couples TRBV9 to TRBJ2-3; D is unclear. Germline V gene sequence: CDR1 SGDLS, CDR2 YYNGEE. The CDR3 covers 13 residues. V lost 0 bases and J lost 6, with 8 bases in between. CDR3 sequence: CASSVEISDTQYF. The CDR3 DNA is TGTGCCAGCAGCGTAGAAATATCCGATACGCAGTATTTT.

The rearrangement joins TRBV19 to TRBJ2-1; unclear D gene. The CDR3 spans 14 residues. V lost 3 bases and J 9 bases, leaving 15 bases between the germline ends. Germline V gives CDR1 LNHDA, CDR2 SQIVND (reference sequence). The CDR3 nucleotides read TGTGCCAGTAGTATCCGTGAGGTGGGCTTTGAGCAGTTCTTC. The encoded protein is CASSIREVGFEQFF.

The chain carries TRBV5-6 and TRBJ2-7; perhaps D is TRBD1 or TRBD2 (5 bases each). Germline loops: CDR1 SGHDT, CDR2 YYEEEE. The CDR3 spans 15 residues. The V and J ends lost 4 bases and 6 bases respectively, with 20 bases between them. This CDR3 is CASSLAWGRGSEQYF. The CDR3 bases are TGTGCCAGCAGCCTGGCGTGGGGGAGAGGGTCCGAGCAGTACTTC.

The chain employs TRBV21-1 and TRBJ2-5; TRBD2 is the table's D call and was not checked against the DNA. TRBV21-1 is described as a pseudogene. This CDR3 is 18 amino acids long. The DNA of the CDR3 is TGTGCCAGCAGCAAATCGGGACTAGCGGGAGTTTTCCAAGAGACCCAGTACTTC. It yields the protein CASSKSGLAGVFQETQYF.

A single count supports this clone. The CDR3 DNA reads as TGTGCCAGCAGTGCTGGGACTATCGGCTACGAGCAGTACTTC. It is translated as CASSAGTIGYEQYF. V usage is TRBV2 and J usage is TRBJ2-7, with 7 bases fitting TRBD2. Trimming took 4 bases from V and 3 from J; bases not matched to a gene: 6. This CDR3 spans 14 amino acids. Germline CDR1 is SNHLY and CDR2 is FYNNEI.

This clone appeared a few times. The V and J genes are TRBV27 and TRBJ2-7; possible D gene TRBD1, 7 bases. Trimming left V 5 bases short and J 2 bases short, with 19 bases between. Germline loops: CDR1 MNHEY, CDR2 SMNVEV (reference sequence). The CDR3 has 16 amino acids. The CDR3 bases are TGTGCCAGCAGTCCTTCGGAGGGGGCCGTAACCTACGAGCAGTACTTC. Its protein product is CASSPSEGAVTYEQYF.

The chain employs TRBV5-4 and TRBJ2-7, with 8 nucleotides matching TRBD2. This CDR3 is 15 amino acids long. The J segment lost 5 bases and the V segment lost 4 bases, leaving 11 bases of the junction unmatched. Germline V CDR1 and CDR2: SGHNT, YYREEE (reference sequence). This CDR3 reads CASSPVPSGRDEQYF. The CDR3 coding sequence is TGTGCCAGCAGCCCGGTCCCGTCCGGGAGGGACGAGCAGTACTTC.

This clone was counted once. The rearrangement uses TRBV12-5 and TRBJ2-1; 13 nucleotides line up with TRBD2. The V and J ends lost 2 bases and 10 bases, in that order; junction bases with no gene match: 8. The CDR3 runs 16 residues. Per the germline V gene, CDR1 is LGHNT and CDR2 is FRNRAP. The CDR3: CASGLPGTSGNEEQFF. CDR3 DNA: TGTGCTAGTGGTTTGCCCGGGACTAGCGGGAACGAAGAGCAGTTCTTC.